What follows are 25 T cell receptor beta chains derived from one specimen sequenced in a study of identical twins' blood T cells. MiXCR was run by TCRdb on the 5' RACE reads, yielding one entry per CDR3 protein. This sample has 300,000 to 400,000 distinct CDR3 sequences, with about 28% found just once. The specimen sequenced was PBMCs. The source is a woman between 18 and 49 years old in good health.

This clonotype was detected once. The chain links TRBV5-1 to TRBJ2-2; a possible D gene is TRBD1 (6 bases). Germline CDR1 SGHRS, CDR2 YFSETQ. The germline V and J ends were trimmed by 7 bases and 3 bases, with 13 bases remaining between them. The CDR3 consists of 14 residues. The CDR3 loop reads CASGWTDYTGELFF. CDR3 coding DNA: TGCGCCAGCGGCTGGACAGACTACACCGGGGAGCTGTTTTTT.

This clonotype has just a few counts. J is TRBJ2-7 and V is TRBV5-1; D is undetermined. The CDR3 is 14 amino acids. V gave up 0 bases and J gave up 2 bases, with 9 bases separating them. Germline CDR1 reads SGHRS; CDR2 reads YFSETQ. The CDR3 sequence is CASSLGRSTYEQYF. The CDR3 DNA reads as TGCGCCAGCAGCTTGGGCAGATCAACCTACGAGCAGTACTTC. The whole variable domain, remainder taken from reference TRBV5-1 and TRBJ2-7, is KAGVTQTPRYLIKTRGQQVTLSCSPISGHRSVSWYQQTPGQGLQFLFEYFSETQRNKGNFPGRFSGRQFSNSRSEMNVSTLELGDSALYLCASSLGRSTYEQYFGPGTRLTVT.

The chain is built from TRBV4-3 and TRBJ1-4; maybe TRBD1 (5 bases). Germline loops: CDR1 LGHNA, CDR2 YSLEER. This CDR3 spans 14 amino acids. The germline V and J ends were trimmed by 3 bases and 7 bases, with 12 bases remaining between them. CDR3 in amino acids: CASSQEGVREKLFF. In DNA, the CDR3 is TGCGCCAGCAGCCAGGAAGGGGTTCGTGAAAAACTGTTTTTT.

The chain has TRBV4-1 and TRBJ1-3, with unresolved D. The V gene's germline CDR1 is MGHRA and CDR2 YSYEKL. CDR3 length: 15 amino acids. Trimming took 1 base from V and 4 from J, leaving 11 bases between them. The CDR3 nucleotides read TGCGCCAGCAGCCAAGCCCCGGTCCCAGGAAACACCATATATTTT. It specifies CASSQAPVPGNTIYF.

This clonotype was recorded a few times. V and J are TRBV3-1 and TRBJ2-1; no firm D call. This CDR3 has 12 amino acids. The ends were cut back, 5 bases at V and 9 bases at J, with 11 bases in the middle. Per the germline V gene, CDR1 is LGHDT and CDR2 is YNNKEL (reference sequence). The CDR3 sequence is CASSESTLEQFF. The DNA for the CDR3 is TGTGCCAGCAGCGAAAGTACCCTTGAGCAGTTCTTC.

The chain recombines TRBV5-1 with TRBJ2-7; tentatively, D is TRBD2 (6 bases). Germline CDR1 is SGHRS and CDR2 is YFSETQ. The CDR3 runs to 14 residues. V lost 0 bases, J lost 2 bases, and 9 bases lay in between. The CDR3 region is CASSLVRGTYEQYF. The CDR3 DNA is TGCGCCAGCAGCTTGGTTCGCGGGACCTACGAGCAGTACTTC.

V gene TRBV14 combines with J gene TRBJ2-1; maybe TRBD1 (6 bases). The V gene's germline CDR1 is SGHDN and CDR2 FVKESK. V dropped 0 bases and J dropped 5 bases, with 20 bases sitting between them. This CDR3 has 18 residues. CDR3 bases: TGTGCCAGCAGCCAAGAAGGCAGGGGTCCGGGGCCACACAATGAGCAGTTCTTC. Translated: CASSQEGRGPGPHNEQFF.

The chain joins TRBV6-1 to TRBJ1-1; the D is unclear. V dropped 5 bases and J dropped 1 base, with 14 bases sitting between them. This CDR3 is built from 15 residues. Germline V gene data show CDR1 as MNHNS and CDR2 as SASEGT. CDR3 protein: CASSPRGGTNTEAFF. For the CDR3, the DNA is TGTGCCAGCAGTCCCCGTGGTGGAACGAACACTGAAGCTTTCTTT.

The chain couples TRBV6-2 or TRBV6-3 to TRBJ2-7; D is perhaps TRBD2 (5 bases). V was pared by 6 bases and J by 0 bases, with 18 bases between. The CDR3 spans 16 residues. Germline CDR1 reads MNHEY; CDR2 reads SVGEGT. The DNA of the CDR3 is TGTGCCAGCAGCCGCCCTATAGGAGCGGACTCCTACGAGCAGTACTTC. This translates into CASSRPIGADSYEQYF.

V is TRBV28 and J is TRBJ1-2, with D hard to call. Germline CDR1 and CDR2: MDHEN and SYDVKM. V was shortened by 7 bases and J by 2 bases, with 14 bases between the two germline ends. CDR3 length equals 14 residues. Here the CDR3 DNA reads TGTGCCAGCAATTCCTCGCCCCCAAACTATGGCTACACCTTC. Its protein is CASNSSPPNYGYTF.

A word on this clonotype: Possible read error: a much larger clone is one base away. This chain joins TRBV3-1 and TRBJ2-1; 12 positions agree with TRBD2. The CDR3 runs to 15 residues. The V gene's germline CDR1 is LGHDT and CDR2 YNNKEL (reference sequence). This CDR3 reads CASSPSGGAFYEQSF. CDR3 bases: TGTGCCAGCAGTCCTAGCGGGGGGGCATTTTATGAGCAGTCCTTC.

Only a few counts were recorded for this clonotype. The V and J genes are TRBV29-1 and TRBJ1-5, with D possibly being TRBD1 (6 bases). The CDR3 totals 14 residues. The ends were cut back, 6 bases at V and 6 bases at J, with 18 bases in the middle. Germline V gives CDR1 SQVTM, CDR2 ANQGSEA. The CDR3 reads CSVSRGLDGQPQHF. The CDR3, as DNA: TGCAGCGTAAGCAGGGGATTGGACGGTCAGCCCCAGCATTTT.

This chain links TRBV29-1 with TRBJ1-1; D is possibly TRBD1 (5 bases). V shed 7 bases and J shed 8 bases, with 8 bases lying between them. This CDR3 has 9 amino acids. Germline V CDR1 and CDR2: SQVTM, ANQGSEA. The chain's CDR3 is CSAGTEAFF. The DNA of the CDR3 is TGCAGCGCTGGGACCGAAGCTTTCTTT.

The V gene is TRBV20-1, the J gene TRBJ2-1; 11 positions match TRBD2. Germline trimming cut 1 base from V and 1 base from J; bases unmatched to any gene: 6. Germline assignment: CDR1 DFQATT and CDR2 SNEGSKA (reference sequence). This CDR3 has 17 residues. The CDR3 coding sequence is TGCAGTGCTAGAGTCCTAGCGGGAGGCACATCCTACAATGAGCAGTTCTTC. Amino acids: CSARVLAGGTSYNEQFF.

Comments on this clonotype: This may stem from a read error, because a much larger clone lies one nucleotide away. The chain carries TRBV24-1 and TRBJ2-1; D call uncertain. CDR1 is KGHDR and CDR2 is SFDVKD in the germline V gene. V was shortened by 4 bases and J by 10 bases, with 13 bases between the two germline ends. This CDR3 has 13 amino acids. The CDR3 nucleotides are TGTGCCACCAGTGACCGGTACGGAGACGAGCAGTTCTTC. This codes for CATSDRYGDEQFF.

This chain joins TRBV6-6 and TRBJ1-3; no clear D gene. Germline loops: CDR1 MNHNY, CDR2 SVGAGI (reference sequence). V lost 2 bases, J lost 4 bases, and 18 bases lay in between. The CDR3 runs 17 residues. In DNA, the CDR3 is TGTGCCAGCAGTTACACCACACGGCCCGTACCCGGAAACACCATATATTTT. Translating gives CASSYTTRPVPGNTIYF.

CDR3 nucleotide sequence: TGCAGTGCCCAGGCCCTCGTTGGAGAGACCCAGTACTTC. This sequence encodes CSAQALVGETQYF. The chain joins TRBV20-1 to TRBJ2-5; D is uncertain. CDR3 length: 13 residues. Germline assignment: CDR1 DFQATT and CDR2 SNEGSKA (reference sequence). Trimming cost V 6 bases and J 4 bases, with 15 bases left between them.

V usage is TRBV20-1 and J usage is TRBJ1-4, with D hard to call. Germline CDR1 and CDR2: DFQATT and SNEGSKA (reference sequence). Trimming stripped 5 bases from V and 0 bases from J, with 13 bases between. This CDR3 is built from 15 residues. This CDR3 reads CSAAQSSATNEKLFF. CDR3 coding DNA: TGCAGTGCTGCCCAATCCAGTGCAACTAATGAAAAACTGTTTTTT.

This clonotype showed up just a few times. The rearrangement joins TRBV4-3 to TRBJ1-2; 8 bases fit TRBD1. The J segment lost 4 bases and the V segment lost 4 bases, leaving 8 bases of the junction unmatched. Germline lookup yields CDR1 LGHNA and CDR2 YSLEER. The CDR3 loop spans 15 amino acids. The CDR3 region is CASSPQGQGSYGYTF. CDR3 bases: TGCGCCAGCAGCCCCCAAGGACAGGGCTCCTATGGCTACACCTTC.

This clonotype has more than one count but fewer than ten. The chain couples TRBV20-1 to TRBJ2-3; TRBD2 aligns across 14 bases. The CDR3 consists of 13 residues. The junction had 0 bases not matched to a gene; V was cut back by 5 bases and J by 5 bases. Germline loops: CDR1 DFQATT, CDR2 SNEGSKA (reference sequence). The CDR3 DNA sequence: TGCAGTGCTGGGACTAGCGGGGGAGATACGCAGTATTTT. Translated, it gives CSAGTSGGDTQYF.

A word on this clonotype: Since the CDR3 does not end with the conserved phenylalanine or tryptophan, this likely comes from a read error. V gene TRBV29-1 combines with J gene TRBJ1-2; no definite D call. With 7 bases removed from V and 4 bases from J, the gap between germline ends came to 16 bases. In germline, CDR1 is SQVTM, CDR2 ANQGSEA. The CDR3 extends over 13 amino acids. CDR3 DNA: TGCAGCGCATGGACCCTGTCTAGCTATGGCTACACCTCC. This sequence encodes CSAWTLSSYGYTS.

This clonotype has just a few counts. The CDR3 bases are TGCGCCAGCAGCCAAGAGGGGGGAGTAACTGAAGCTTTCTTT. Residues: CASSQEGGVTEAFF. The V and J genes are TRBV4-1 and TRBJ1-1, with a possible D match to TRBD1 (5 bases). This CDR3 spans 14 amino acids. Germline values: CDR1 MGHRA, CDR2 YSYEKL. Deletions cut 0 bases from V and 5 bases from J, with 10 bases between.

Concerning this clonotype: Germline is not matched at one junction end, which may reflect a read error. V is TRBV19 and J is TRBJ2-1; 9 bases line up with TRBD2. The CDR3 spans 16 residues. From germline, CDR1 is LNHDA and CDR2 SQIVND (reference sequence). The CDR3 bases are TGTGCCAGCAGTACCCTCCCAGCGGGAGGTTACAATGAGCAGTTCTTC. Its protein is CASSTLPAGGYNEQFF.

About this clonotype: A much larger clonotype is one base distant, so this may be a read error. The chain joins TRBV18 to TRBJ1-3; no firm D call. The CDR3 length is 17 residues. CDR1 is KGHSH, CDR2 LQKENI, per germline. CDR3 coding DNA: TGTACCAGCTCAACAAAACCGGCAGTCTTTTCTGGAAACACCATATATTTT. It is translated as CTSSTKPAVFSGNTIYF.

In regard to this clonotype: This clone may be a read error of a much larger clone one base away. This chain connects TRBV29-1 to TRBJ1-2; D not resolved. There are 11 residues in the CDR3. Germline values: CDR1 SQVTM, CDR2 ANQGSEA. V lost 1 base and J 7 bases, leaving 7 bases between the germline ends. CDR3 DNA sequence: TGCAGCGTTGAAGGAGTTCTTGGCTACACCTTC. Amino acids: CSVEGVLGYTF.